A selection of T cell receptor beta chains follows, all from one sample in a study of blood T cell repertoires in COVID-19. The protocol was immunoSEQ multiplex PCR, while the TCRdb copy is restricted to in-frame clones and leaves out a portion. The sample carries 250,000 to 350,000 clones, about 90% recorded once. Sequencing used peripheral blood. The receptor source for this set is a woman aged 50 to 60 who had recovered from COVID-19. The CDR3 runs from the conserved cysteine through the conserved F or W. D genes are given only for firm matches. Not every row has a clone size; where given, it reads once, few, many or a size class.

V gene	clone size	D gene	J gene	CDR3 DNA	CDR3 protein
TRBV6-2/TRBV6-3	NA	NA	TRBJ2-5	TGTGCCAGCAGTTACCCCCCTATGAGGGTGGGTACCCAGTACTTC	CASSYPPMRVGTQYF
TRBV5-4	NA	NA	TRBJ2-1	TGTGCCAGCAGCCCCCCCAACAAAAATGTTAGACAGACTAGCAATGAGCAGTTCTTC	CASSPPNKNVRQTSNEQFF
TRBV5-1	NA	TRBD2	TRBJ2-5	TGCGCCAGCAGCTTGGCCGGGACTAGGGGAGAGACCCAGTACTTC	CASSLAGTRGETQYF
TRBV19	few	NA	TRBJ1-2	TGTGCCAGTAAGTACCCAGGGAAAGAAGGCTACACCTTC	CASKYPGKEGYTF
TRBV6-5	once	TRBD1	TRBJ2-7	TGTGCCAGCCTACCGGGACAGCCGTACGAGCAGTACTTC	CASLPGQPYEQYF
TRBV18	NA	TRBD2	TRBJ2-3	TGTGCCAGCTCACCAGGGGCCAGCGGGGGCACAGATACGCAGTATTTT	CASSPGASGGTDTQYF
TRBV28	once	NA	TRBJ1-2	TGTGCCAGCAGTTTACAAGGGGCCCACAACTATGGCTACACCTTC	CASSLQGAHNYGYTF
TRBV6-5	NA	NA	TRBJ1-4	TGTGCCAGCAGTTACGGGGGGGGCTCATATGAAAAACTGTTTTTT	CASSYGGGSYEKLFF
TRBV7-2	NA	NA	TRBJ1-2	TGTGCCAGCAGCTTAGGGGAATGGAGGGCATCAAACTATGGCTACACCTTC	CASSLGEWRASNYGYTF
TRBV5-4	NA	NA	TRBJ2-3	TGTGCCAGCAGCTCCCGTCGCCATGGGGGGAGCACAGATACGCAGTATTTT	CASSSRRHGGSTDTQYF
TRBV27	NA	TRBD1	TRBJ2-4	TGTGCCAGCAGGGCAGCCGGGACAGGGGAAAACATTCAGTACTTC	CASRAAGTGENIQYF
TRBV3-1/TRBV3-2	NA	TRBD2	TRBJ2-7	TGTGCCAGCACCCCTCGTCCTAGCGGGGGTTACGAGCAGTACTTC	CASTPRPSGGYEQYF
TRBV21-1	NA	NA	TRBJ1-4	TGTGCCAGCAGCAAAGTTGAGGGGACACCTTCTCTTGCAACTAATGAAAAACTGTTTTTT	CASSKVEGTPSLATNEKLFF
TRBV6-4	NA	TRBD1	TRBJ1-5	TGTGCCAGCCCCCAGGGGGATCTCAATCAGCCCCAGCATTTT	CASPQGDLNQPQHF
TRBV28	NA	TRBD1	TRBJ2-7	TGTGCCAGCAGTCACAGGACAGGCCTTTTCTCCTACGAGCAGTACTTC	CASSHRTGLFSYEQYF
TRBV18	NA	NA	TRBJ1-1	TGTGCCAGCTCACCGACGGAAGTTACAGGGTCAGCTTTCTTT	CASSPTEVTGSAFF
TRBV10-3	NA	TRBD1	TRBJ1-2	TGTGCCATCAGTGAAGGGACAGGGGGGCGGAAAGGGGATGGCTACACCTTC	CAISEGTGGRKGDGYTF